The sequence of this T cell receptor (beta chain) was determined in a study of Graves' ophthalmopathy and Graves' hyperthyroidism. Study-wide results and caveats: The majority of expanded thyroid clonotypes above 0.001 frequency also occurred in blood. Discriminating ophthalmopathy from stable hyperthyroidism, a 13-signature model attained a sensitivity of approximately 85% and a specificity of about 83%.

Germline CDR1 is LNHDA and CDR2 is SQIVND (reference sequence). Trimming at V came to 6 bases and at J to 6 bases, leaving 5 bases not matched to a gene. This CDR3 is built from 14 residues. People with hyperthyroidism were aged 18 to 65 and newly diagnosed, under 2 months' duration. Other autoimmune diseases, uncontrolled infections, pregnancy or lactation led to the exclusion of patients. Amplification targeted the TCR beta CDR3 regions, with RNA transcripts as the source material. The first-round RT-PCR employed HTBI primers together with the Qiagen OneStep RT-PCR kit. A multiplex PCR was then performed as the second round. MiXCR was run by TCRdb on the multiplex PCR reads, yielding one entry per CDR3 protein. Among about 600,000 distinct CDR3 sequences listed, 35% to 40% were seen once. A word on this clonotype: Its antigen is still unknown. This may come from a read error, since a much larger clone is one base off.

The sequenced sample was peripheral blood or thyroid tissue (not recorded which). This chain connects TRBV19 to TRBJ2-2, with TRBD1 matching over 9 bases. This receptor was taken from an adult man with Graves' hyperthyroidism. CDR3 DNA sequence: TGTGCCAGTAGCGGGACAGGGTTCGCCGGGGAGCTGTTTTTT. Translation: CASSGTGFAGELFF.